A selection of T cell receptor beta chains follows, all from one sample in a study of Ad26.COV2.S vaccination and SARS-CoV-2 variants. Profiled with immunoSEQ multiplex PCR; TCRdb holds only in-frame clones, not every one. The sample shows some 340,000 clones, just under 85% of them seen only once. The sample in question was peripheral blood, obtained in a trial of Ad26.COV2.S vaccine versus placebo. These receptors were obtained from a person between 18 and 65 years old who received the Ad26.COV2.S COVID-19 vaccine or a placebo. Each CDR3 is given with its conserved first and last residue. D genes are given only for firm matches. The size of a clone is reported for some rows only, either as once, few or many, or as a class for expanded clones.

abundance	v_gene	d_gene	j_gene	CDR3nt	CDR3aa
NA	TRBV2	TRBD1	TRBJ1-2	TGTGCCTCCTACAGAGCAGGGGGCCTCTATGGCTACACCTTC	CASYRAGGLYGYTF
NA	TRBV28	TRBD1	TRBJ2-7	TGTGCCAGCAGTTTATGGACAGGGGCCTACGAGCAGTACTTC	CASSLWTGAYEQYF
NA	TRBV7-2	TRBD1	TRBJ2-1	TGTGCCAGCAGCTTTAGGACAGGGTATGACAATGAGCAGTTCTTC	CASSFRTGYDNEQFF
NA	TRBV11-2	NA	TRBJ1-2	TGTGCCAGCAGCTTGGGGGATAACTATGGCTACACCTTC	CASSLGDNYGYTF
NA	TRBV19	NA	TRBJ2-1	TGTGCCAGTAATCGTCGGGACAATGAGCAGTTCTTC	CASNRRDNEQFF
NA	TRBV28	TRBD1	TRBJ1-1	TGTGCCAGCAGTTCCGGACAGGTGAACACTGAAGCTTTCTTT	CASSSGQVNTEAFF
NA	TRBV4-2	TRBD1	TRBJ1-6	TGTGCCAGCAGCCAAGGGACAGGGGACTCCGGGTCACCCCTCCACTTT	CASSQGTGDSGSPLHF
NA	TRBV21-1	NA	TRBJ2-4	TGTGCCAGCAGACCCTATCACGAGCAACTAGCCAAAAACATTCAGTACTTC	CASRPYHEQLAKNIQYF
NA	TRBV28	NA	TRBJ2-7	TGTGCCAGCAGTTTAAGGGGTACCTACGAGCAGTACTTC	CASSLRGTYEQYF
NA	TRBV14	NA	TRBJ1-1	TGTGCCAGCAGCCTACCAGGGACTTACGAAGCTTTCTTT	CASSLPGTYEAFF
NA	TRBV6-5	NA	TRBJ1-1	TGTGCCAGCAGTTATGGGGGGCTTATGAACACTGAAGCTTTCTTT	CASSYGGLMNTEAFF
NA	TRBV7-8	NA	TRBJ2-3	TGTGCCAGCAGCTTAGTGGCGGGGCGGGTTTTCGGGAATACGCAGTATTTT	CASSLVAGRVFGNTQYF
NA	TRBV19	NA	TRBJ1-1	TGTGCCAGTAGTTCTGCTGGGGCAGCCATGAACACTGAAGCTTTCTTT	CASSSAGAAMNTEAFF
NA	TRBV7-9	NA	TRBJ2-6	TGTGCCAGCGGTCGCAGTTTCGGGCCTGGGGCCAACGTCCTGACTTTC	CASGRSFGPGANVLTF
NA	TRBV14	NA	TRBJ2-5	TGTGCCAGCAGCCCCTGGGGCCGCGAGACCCAGTACTTC	CASSPWGRETQYF
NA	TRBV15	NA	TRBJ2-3	TGTGCCACCAGCAGTCCTTACAGGGACTTCACAGATACGCAGTATTTT	CATSSPYRDFTDTQYF
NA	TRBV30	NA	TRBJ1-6	TGTGCCTGGAGCCTCGGGGACCGCGACCAGGATCTCCTCCACTTT	CAWSLGDRDQDLLHF
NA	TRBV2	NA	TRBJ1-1	TGTGCCAGCAGCTCAACCCACTATCCAGGGATGAGGGACACTGAAGCTTTCTTT	CASSSTHYPGMRDTEAFF
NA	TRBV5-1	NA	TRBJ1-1	TGCGCCAGCAGCTTTGGACTACAGAACACTGAAGCTTTCTTT	CASSFGLQNTEAFF
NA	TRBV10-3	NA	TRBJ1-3	TGTGCCATCAGCCTCGATGGAAACACCATATATTTT	CAISLDGNTIYF
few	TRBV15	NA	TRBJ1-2	TGTGCCACCAGCAGACCGGGGGGGGATCGTGGCTACACCTTC	CATSRPGGDRGYTF
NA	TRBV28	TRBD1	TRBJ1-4	TGTGCCAGCAGTTTATACAGGGGGAACTATAATGAAAAACTGTTTTTT	CASSLYRGNYNEKLFF
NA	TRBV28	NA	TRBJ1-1	TGTGCCAGCAGTTCACAGGGTTGGGCTTTCTTT	CASSSQGWAFF
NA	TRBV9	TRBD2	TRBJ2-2	TGTGCCAGCAGGGTTAGCGGGGGGAACACCGGGGAGCTGTTTTTT	CASRVSGGNTGELFF
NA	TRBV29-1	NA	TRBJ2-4	TGCAGCGTCACAACCTCGACAGGACTAGCCAAAAACATTCAGTACTTC	CSVTTSTGLAKNIQYF
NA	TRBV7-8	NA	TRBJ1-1	TGTGCCAGCAGCTTAGGAGTGGGTGCGGGGTGGACTGAAGCTTTCTTT	CASSLGVGAGWTEAFF